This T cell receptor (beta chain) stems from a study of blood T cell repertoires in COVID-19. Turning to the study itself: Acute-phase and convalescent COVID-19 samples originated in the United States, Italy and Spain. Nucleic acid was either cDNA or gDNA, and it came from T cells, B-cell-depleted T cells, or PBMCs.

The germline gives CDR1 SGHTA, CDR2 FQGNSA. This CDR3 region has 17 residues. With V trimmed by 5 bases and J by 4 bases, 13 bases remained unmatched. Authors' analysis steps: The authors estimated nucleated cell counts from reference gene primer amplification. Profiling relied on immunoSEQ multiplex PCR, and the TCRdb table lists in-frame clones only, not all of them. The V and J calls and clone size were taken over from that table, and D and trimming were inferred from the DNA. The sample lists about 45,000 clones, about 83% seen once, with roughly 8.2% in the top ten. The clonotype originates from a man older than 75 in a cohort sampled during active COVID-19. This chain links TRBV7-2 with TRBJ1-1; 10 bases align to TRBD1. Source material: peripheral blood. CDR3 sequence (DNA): TGTGCCAGCAGCCGGAGGGGGACAGGGGCTTTTAGCACTGAAGCTTTCTTT. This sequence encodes CASSRRGTGAFSTEAFF.